These T cell receptor beta chains were read from a single sample in a study of long-term antiretroviral therapy in people with HIV. The table came from immunoSEQ multiplex PCR; TCRdb's copy has only in-frame clones and leaves some out. The sample holds about 10,000 clones; approximately 82% are singletons and the top ten take roughly 12%. The sample here was unsorted PBMCs, taken 1.2 years after starting antiretroviral therapy. These receptors all come from a man aged 40-50 years with HIV. The CDR3 runs from the conserved cysteine through the conserved F or W. A D gene is named only where the DNA matches it firmly. Size is stated for part of the rows, as once, few or many counts, or as a class when the clone is expanded.

J: TRBJ2-1
size: -
D: -
V: TRBV9
DNA: TGTGCCAGCAGCGTAGGGGTAGAGCAGTTCTTC
CDR3: CASSVGVEQFF

J: TRBJ2-5
size: -
D: -
V: TRBV13
DNA: TGTGCCAGCAGCCCATTACAGAGGGAGACCCAGTACTTC
CDR3: CASSPLQRETQYF

J: TRBJ2-7
size: once
D: -
V: TRBV5-1
DNA: TGCGCCAGCAGCCCACAGCCAGGGAAGCTTCGTGAGGGAAACGAGCAGTACTTC
CDR3: CASSPQPGKLREGNEQYF

J: TRBJ1-3
size: -
D: TRBD1
V: TRBV28
DNA: TGTGCCAGCAGTTTATTCGGACAGGGCTCTGGAAACACCATATATTTT
CDR3: CASSLFGQGSGNTIYF

J: TRBJ2-7
size: few
D: TRBD1
V: TRBV5-5
DNA: TGTGCCAGCAGCCAGTGGGGGGGACAGGGGGCTGACGAGCAGTACTTC
CDR3: CASSQWGGQGADEQYF

J: TRBJ2-7
size: few
D: -
V: TRBV5-1
DNA: TGCGCCAGCAGCCCTAATCCAGGGGACGAGCAGTACTTC
CDR3: CASSPNPGDEQYF

J: TRBJ2-3
size: -
D: -
V: TRBV7-9
DNA: TGTGCCAGCAGCTTAGCAGGGATAAGCACAGATACGCAGTATTTT
CDR3: CASSLAGISTDTQYF

J: TRBJ1-1
size: few
D: -
V: TRBV30
DNA: TGTGCCTGGAGTGAGGGGGGGGAAGCTTTCTTT
CDR3: CAWSEGGEAFF

J: TRBJ2-1
size: -
D: -
V: TRBV27
DNA: TGTGCCAGCAGTGAACGGACAGATTACAATGAGCAGTTCTTC
CDR3: CASSERTDYNEQFF

J: TRBJ2-7
size: -
D: -
V: TRBV5-1
DNA: TGCGCCAGCAGCTCTTCCCCCCTCGGAGGTGGGATCTCCTACGAGCAGTACTTC
CDR3: CASSSSPLGGGISYEQYF

J: TRBJ1-2
size: -
D: -
V: TRBV30
DNA: TGTGCCTGGAGTGTCTTAGGGAACTATGGCTACACCTTC
CDR3: CAWSVLGNYGYTF

J: TRBJ1-1
size: -
D: -
V: TRBV29-1
DNA: TGCAGCGTTGAAGGTGGGTTTACTCTGAACACTGAAGCTTTCTTT
CDR3: CSVEGGFTLNTEAFF

J: TRBJ1-3
size: -
D: TRBD1
V: TRBV9
DNA: TGTGCCAGCAGCGCGGGACAGGGGAATGGAAACACCATATATTTT
CDR3: CASSAGQGNGNTIYF

J: TRBJ1-2
size: -
D: -
V: TRBV30
DNA: TGTGCCTGGAGTCTCGGGGGAGGCGATGGCTACACCTTC
CDR3: CAWSLGGGDGYTF

J: TRBJ1-2
size: -
D: -
V: TRBV6-1
DNA: TGTGCCAGCAGTGAAGCTTTGGACACCTATGGCTACACCTTC
CDR3: CASSEALDTYGYTF

J: TRBJ2-1
size: -
D: TRBD2
V: TRBV7-8
DNA: TGTGCCAGCAGCTTAGAAGGGACTATATACAATGAGCAGTTCTTC
CDR3: CASSLEGTIYNEQFF

J: TRBJ2-1
size: -
D: TRBD2
V: TRBV28
DNA: TGTGCCAGCAGTCCCTGGGGGGGGACTATATACAATGAGCAGTTCTTC
CDR3: CASSPWGGTIYNEQFF

J: TRBJ1-1
size: -
D: -
V: TRBV18
DNA: TGTGCCAGCTCACTTAACAGGGACACTGAAGCTTTCTTT
CDR3: CASSLNRDTEAFF

J: TRBJ2-3
size: -
D: -
V: TRBV27
DNA: TGTGCCAGCTCCATACGGGGAGATACGCAGTATTTT
CDR3: CASSIRGDTQYF

J: TRBJ1-2
size: -
D: -
V: TRBV29-1
DNA: TGCAGCGTCCCACACAGCAGTCATGGCTACACCTTC
CDR3: CSVPHSSHGYTF

J: TRBJ2-1
size: -
D: TRBD2
V: TRBV6-5
DNA: TGTGCCAGCAGTTCTAGCGGGGGGGCATACAATGAGCAGTTCTTC
CDR3: CASSSSGGAYNEQFF

J: TRBJ2-7
size: -
D: -
V: TRBV6-5
DNA: TGTGCCAGCAGCTATCCAGGACCCGGAGCCTACGAGCAGTACTTC
CDR3: CASSYPGPGAYEQYF

J: TRBJ2-3
size: -
D: TRBD2
V: TRBV6-4
DNA: TGTGCCAGCAGTGAAGTAGTGACTAGCCCTCCGGATACGCAGTATTTT
CDR3: CASSEVVTSPPDTQYF

J: TRBJ2-7
size: -
D: -
V: TRBV5-4
DNA: TGTGCCAGCAGCTTGCCCGGGTTCCAAGAGCAGTACTTC
CDR3: CASSLPGFQEQYF

J: TRBJ1-6
size: few
D: TRBD1
V: TRBV19
DNA: TGTGCCAGTTGGGACAGAAATACCTATAATTCACCCCTCCACTTT
CDR3: CASWDRNTYNSPLHF

J: TRBJ2-1
size: -
D: -
V: TRBV5-1
DNA: TGCGCCAGCAGCCCGGCTTCCTACAATGAGCAGTTCTTC
CDR3: CASSPASYNEQFF

J: TRBJ2-5
size: -
D: TRBD2
V: TRBV11-2
DNA: TGTGCCAGCAGCTTAGGGGATAGCGGGCACGAGACCCAGTACTTC
CDR3: CASSLGDSGHETQYF